This is a list of T cell receptor beta chains from one sample in a study of blood T cell repertoires in COVID-19. Libraries were prepared by immunoSEQ multiplex PCR; TCRdb keeps only in-frame clonotypes and omits some of them. The table lists about 210,000 clones, around 80% of them singletons, with 4.3% in the top ten. Sequenced sample: PBMCs or T cells enriched from blood (not recorded which). The receptors were gathered from a man aged 25-45 years with acute COVID-19. CDR3s leave out the opening cysteine and the closing phenylalanine or tryptophan. A D gene is named only where the DNA matches it firmly. Rows give clone size only sometimes, using once, few, many, or a class for an expanded clone.

TRBJ1-4,.,14,TRBV7-9,few,ASSSTGSGDNEKLF
TRBJ2-1,TRBD2,14,TRBV29-1,.,SAYGASGGTYNEQF
TRBJ2-7,.,12,TRBV5-1,.,ASSLDTGIGQQY
TRBJ2-1,TRBD2,17,TRBV10-3,.,AISLVSGTSRGASNEQF
TRBJ2-7,TRBD2,13,TRBV7-2,few,ASSLESLAGREQY
TRBJ2-1,TRBD1,14,TRBV11-1,.,ASSGGTGGIGDEQF
TRBJ2-6,.,13,TRBV5-4,.,ASSPPSVGANVLT
TRBJ2-5,TRBD2,15,TRBV3-1/TRBV3-2,.,ASSQVGTSGAQETQY
TRBJ1-2,.,12,TRBV10-1,.,ASSESGQSYGYT
TRBJ1-2,.,13,TRBV20-1,.,SASIRDSANYGYT
TRBJ2-3,TRBD2,12,TRBV7-3,.,ASSSGLNTDTQY
TRBJ2-1,TRBD2,13,TRBV9,.,ASSQGLAVYNEQF
TRBJ2-5,TRBD1,15,TRBV5-4,.,ASSPSNGRQGRETQY
TRBJ1-5,TRBD1,14,TRBV12-5,.,ASVPDRGGMDQPQH
TRBJ1-1,.,11,TRBV5-4,few,ASSLDTNTEAF
TRBJ2-2,TRBD2,17,TRBV2,.,ASSRPGLAGGSLTGELF
TRBJ2-1,TRBD1,12,TRBV6-5,once,AIKGDRPYNEQF
TRBJ1-5,.,10,TRBV3-1/TRBV3-2,.,ASSQGEQPQH
TRBJ1-2,.,11,TRBV18,.,ASSRDSAYGYT
TRBJ1-2,.,12,TRBV5-1,.,ASSLAGTKNGYT
TRBJ1-2,.,12,TRBV10-2,few,ASRDNLFVYGYT
TRBJ1-2,.,12,TRBV27,few,ASTRGGSNYGYT
TRBJ1-1,TRBD1,12,TRBV6-5,.,ASRPDRGLPEAF
TRBJ1-5,TRBD1,13,TRBV19,.,ASSQDRASNQPQH
TRBJ1-2,.,12,TRBV19,.,ASSIPDSNYGYT
TRBJ2-5,TRBD1,15,TRBV29-1,.,SATPSTRQGALETQY
TRBJ2-5,.,11,TRBV7-9,.,ASSRGAEETQY
TRBJ2-3,.,12,TRBV5-1,.,ASSLDSSTDTQY
TRBJ2-1,TRBD2,13,TRBV4-1,.,ASSQVGGAKNEQF
TRBJ1-4,TRBD1,14,TRBV14,.,ASSHSTGTVNEKLF
TRBJ1-6,TRBD1,14,TRBV27,.,ASSLIMGTENSPLH
TRBJ1-1,.,12,TRBV7-6,.,ASSSSGGNTEAF
TRBJ2-2,TRBD2,16,TRBV3-1/TRBV3-2,.,ASSQGSSGTTRAGELF
TRBJ1-1,.,10,TRBV9,once,ASRYYSAEAF
TRBJ1-2,.,12,TRBV5-4,once,ASSQVGRTYGYT
TRBJ1-2,.,11,TRBV2,few,ASSPGSRQGYT
TRBJ1-1,TRBD1,12,TRBV5-1,once,ASSLGQGSTEAF
TRBJ1-6,TRBD1,13,TRBV2,once,ASTPRGAGGSPLH
TRBJ1-1,.,13,TRBV29-1,.,SVEIPDTVGTEAF
TRBJ2-2,TRBD1,12,TRBV24-1,.,ATRGGRGTGELF
TRBJ2-2,TRBD1,13,TRBV18,.,ASSAGQGRVGELF
TRBJ2-3,TRBD1,12,TRBV6-5,.,ASSRSRGLDTQY
TRBJ1-2,.,12,TRBV6-5,.,ASATLQGGDGYT
TRBJ2-5,.,11,TRBV5-5,.,ASSRGHQETQY
TRBJ2-2,.,13,TRBV19,.,ASSITAGFTGELF
TRBJ1-5,TRBD1,14,TRBV28,.,ASSLTLRQGWQPQH
TRBJ2-7,.,13,TRBV19,.,ASSLSYRVGYEQY
TRBJ1-6,.,11,TRBV15,.,ATQGAYNSPLH
TRBJ1-2,TRBD1,12,TRBV19,.,ASIRGTGDYGYT
TRBJ1-2,TRBD1,15,TRBV28,.,ASRSGQQQGYYYGYT
TRBJ1-1,TRBD1,12,TRBV18,.,ASSPRQGAGEAF
TRBJ2-7,.,11,TRBV6-5,.,ASSRQGSYEQY
TRBJ2-3,TRBD2,16,TRBV28,once,ASSANHSGGEKADTQY
TRBJ1-5,.,15,TRBV4-1,.,ASSQEATGSSNQPQH
TRBJ1-6,TRBD1,13,TRBV20-1,.,SASPGGSYNSPLH
TRBJ1-5,.,13,TRBV5-1,.,ASSWSGAGNQPQH
TRBJ2-5,.,13,TRBV6-1,few,ASSEGGLAQETQY